These 12 T cell receptor beta chains originate from one sample sequenced in a study of blood T cells in healthy people across ages. Together with a sample-barcoded 5' primer, a J-beta primer mix was included in a second PCR lasting roughly 7 to 11 cycles. TCRdb ran MiXCR on the 5' RACE reads and lists one entry per CDR3 protein. The sample carries about 1,800,000 distinct CDR3 sequences, roughly 28% recorded once. The sequencing sample was made of blood. These receptor sequences come from a woman aged 25 to 39 in good health.

This chain uses TRBV20-1 with TRBJ2-1, with D perhaps TRBD1 (5 bases). V lost 8 bases, J lost 3 bases, and 11 bases lay in between. The germline V gene encodes CDR1 DFQATT and CDR2 SNEGSKA (reference sequence). CDR3 length equals 12 residues. CDR3: CSFKGRYNEQFF. DNA for the CDR3: TGCAGTTTTAAGGGGCGCTACAATGAGCAGTTCTTC.

The DNA of the CDR3 is TGCAGTGCTAGAGATCTGGCAGGGGTAGCTAAAAATGAGCAGTTCTTC. It specifies CSARDLAGVAKNEQFF. The rearrangement uses TRBV20-1 and TRBJ2-1, with D possibly being TRBD1 (6 bases). Trimming stripped 0 bases from V and 7 bases from J, with 19 bases between. Germline CDR1 DFQATT, CDR2 SNEGSKA (reference sequence). This CDR3 has 16 amino acids.

J is TRBJ2-5 and V is TRBV7-2; maybe TRBD2 (5 bases). The CDR3 is 16 amino acids. V gave up 5 bases and J gave up 0 bases, with 16 bases separating them. Germline CDR1 SGHTA, CDR2 FQGNSA. The CDR3 is CASSPPRTGDQETQYF. The DNA for the CDR3 is TGTGCCAGCAGCCCCCCCCGCACCGGGGACCAAGAGACCCAGTACTTC.

Ten or more counts support this clonotype. V gene TRBV4-1 combines with J gene TRBJ1-4, with D possibly being TRBD1 (5 bases). Germline CDR1 reads MGHRA; CDR2 reads YSYEKL. The CDR3 is 16 amino acids. V lost 2 bases and J lost 10, with 20 bases in between. The CDR3 here is CASSQPQTVKEGKLFF. In nucleotides, the CDR3 is TGCGCCAGCAGCCAACCACAGACAGTCAAGGAGGGAAAACTGTTTTTT.

This clonotype turned up a few times. One end of the junction fails to match germline, which may point to a read error. The chain has TRBV7-2 and TRBJ2-2; perhaps TRBD2 as D (5 bases). The CDR3 has 18 amino acids. Germline V CDR1 and CDR2: SGHTA, FQGNSA. CDR3 nucleotide sequence: TGTGCCAGCAGCTTAGGCTTTGGGCAGAACGCGAACATCGGGGATCTGTTTTTT. This sequence encodes CASSLGFGQNANIGDLFF.

This clonotype showed up many times. The junction and the germline gene differ at one end; a read error may be behind it. V and J are TRBV6-4 and TRBJ2-7, with 7 bases identical to TRBD1. Germline V CDR1 and CDR2: MRHNA, SNTAGT. The CDR3 totals 15 residues. The CDR3 loop reads CASSEGAGGSYEQYF. For the CDR3, the DNA is TGCGCCAGCAGTGAGGGGGCAGGGGGAAGCTACGAGCAGTACTTC.

This clonotype has a handful of counts. The chain uses TRBV12-3 or TRBV12-4 and TRBJ2-3; D might be TRBD2 (7 bases). Trimming pared 7 bases from V and 4 bases from J, leaving 18 bases between. This CDR3 has 15 amino acids. The CDR3 here is CASTKQGGGADTQYF. CDR3 nucleotides: TGTGCCAGCACGAAACAGGGTGGGGGGGCAGATACGCAGTATTTT.

This clonotype occurred many times. The chain employs TRBV9 and TRBJ1-1; D is unclear. The CDR3 has 11 amino acids. Germline V gene lookup returns CDR1 SGDLS and CDR2 YYNGEE. The V end was cut by 4 bases, the J end by 6 bases, with 7 bases between. As DNA, the CDR3 is TGTGCCAGCAGCCCCATAGCTGAAGCTTTCTTT. Protein sequence: CASSPIAEAFF.

This clonotype was seen more than once but under ten times. The CDR3 DNA sequence: TGTGCCACTACGACAGGGAAAAACATTCAGTACTTC. As protein: CATTTGKNIQYF. The chain joins TRBV6-2 or TRBV6-3 to TRBJ2-4, with TRBD1 matching 7 bases. This CDR3 is built from 12 residues. Germline CDR1 MNHEY, CDR2 SVGEGT. The ends lost 10 bases at V and 4 bases at J; junction bases unmatched: 4.

This sequence joins TRBV2 and TRBJ2-3, with D perhaps TRBD2 (5 bases). Germline assignment: CDR1 SNHLY and CDR2 FYNNEI. V lost 6 bases to trimming and J lost 5 bases, with 24 bases between them. The CDR3 runs to 17 residues. The CDR3 region is CASSGGLGNPPRDTQYF. DNA for the CDR3: TGTGCCAGCAGCGGAGGCCTGGGAAATCCGCCCCGAGATACGCAGTATTTT.

This clonotype was detected only once. The chain uses TRBV9 and TRBJ2-5; D possibly corresponds to TRBD2 (7 bases). Trimming removed 0 bases from V and 11 bases from J, with 26 bases in between. The CDR3 loop spans 17 amino acids. From germline, CDR1 is SGDLS and CDR2 YYNGEE. In nucleotides, the CDR3 is TGTGCCAGCAGCGTAGATGTGGGGGCTAGCGGCCGACGGGAGCAGTACTTC. This encodes CASSVDVGASGRREQYF.

As concerns this clonotype: One junction end disagrees with the germline gene, perhaps due to a read error. V and J are TRBV28 and TRBJ2-7, with D maybe TRBD2 (6 bases). Germline CDR1 reads MDHEN; CDR2 reads SYDVKM. This CDR3 is 14 amino acids long. The CDR3 nucleotides read TGTGCCGGCAGTTTAGCCGGGAGCTCCTACGAGCAGTACTTC. Translated, it gives CAGSLAGSSYEQYF.